Listed below are T cell receptor beta chains from one sample, sequenced in a study of blood T cell repertoires in COVID-19. Some clones are missing from TCRdb's copy, which holds only in-frame ones; the method was immunoSEQ multiplex PCR. Of more than 300,000 clones detected, roughly 88% appear once; the ten largest clones hold around 1.5%. Source material: peripheral blood. All receptors derive from a woman between 45 and 60 years old with acute or convalescent COVID-19. CDR3s include the opening cysteine and the closing phenylalanine or tryptophan.

V gene: TRBV4-2; J gene: TRBJ2-7; CDR3 protein: CASSQDRSEQYF
V gene: TRBV28; J gene: TRBJ2-5; CDR3 protein: CASRVGSPRGTQYF
V gene: TRBV5-1; J gene: TRBJ1-1; CDR3 protein: CASSYHPMDSVNTEAFF
V gene: TRBV2; J gene: TRBJ1-1; CDR3 protein: CASSEGNSASEAFF
V gene: TRBV30; J gene: TRBJ2-1; CDR3 protein: CAWSPGGYNEQFF
V gene: TRBV2; J gene: TRBJ1-4; CDR3 protein: CASSEIGGREKLFF
V gene: TRBV19; J gene: TRBJ1-1; CDR3 protein: CASSIGGGTEAFF
V gene: TRBV3-1/TRBV3-2; J gene: TRBJ2-3; CDR3 protein: CASSRIAADTQYF
V gene: TRBV5-5; J gene: TRBJ1-4; CDR3 protein: CASSLGQEEKLFF
V gene: TRBV11-3; J gene: TRBJ2-2; CDR3 protein: CASSLTSYRGRTGELFF
V gene: TRBV9; J gene: TRBJ2-7; CDR3 protein: CASSVDEAHYEQYF
V gene: TRBV5-1; J gene: TRBJ2-7; CDR3 protein: CASSFISSGTPREQYF
V gene: TRBV6-5; J gene: TRBJ2-1; CDR3 protein: CASSRQGGYNEQFF
V gene: TRBV28; J gene: TRBJ2-1; CDR3 protein: CASRVGGRMRDEQFF
V gene: TRBV5-1; J gene: TRBJ2-7; CDR3 protein: CASSIYPPTQGAYEQYF
V gene: TRBV28; J gene: TRBJ2-7; CDR3 protein: CASSFPQDSYEQYF
V gene: TRBV4-3; J gene: TRBJ2-1; CDR3 protein: CASSQDTGGPGNEQFF
V gene: TRBV10-3; J gene: TRBJ1-6; CDR3 protein: CAIGRSGGNSPLHF